This TCR beta chain derives from a study of blood T cells in healthy people across ages. General study results and limits: Roughly linear age-related decline in beta diversity appeared, significant by age approximately 41.

Germline values: CDR1 SGHRS, CDR2 YFSETQ. The CDR3 spans 14 residues. V gave up 4 bases and J gave up 2 bases; unmatched junction bases: 5. Each donor was a healthy Caucasian individual from Russia, aged roughly 6 to 100. Each individual donor underwent a draw of approximately 9.6 milliliters of peripheral blood. This clonotype was observed many times. Its antigen is unknown. Combining a sample-barcoded 5' primer with a J-beta primer mix, a second PCR ran for about 7 to 11 cycles. MiXCR was run by TCRdb on the 5' RACE reads, yielding one entry per CDR3 protein. The repertoire holds around 1,700,000 distinct CDR3 sequences, with 28% as singletons.

Sequenced: blood. The sequence was collected from a woman in her twenties or thirties in good health. The V call is TRBV5-1, the J call TRBJ1-2, with 7 bases fitting TRBD1. Written as DNA, the CDR3 is TGCGCCAGCAGCGTGGACAGGCGGAACTATGGCTACACCTTC. It translates to CASSVDRRNYGYTF.